These T cell receptor beta chains were read from a single sample in a study of blood T cell repertoires in COVID-19. The assay was immunoSEQ multiplex PCR, and TCRdb's table has in-frame clones only and misses some. The profile shows fewer than 350,000 clones, approximately 85% of them singletons. Material for sequencing was peripheral blood. These receptors were collected from a man younger than 30 with active or convalescent COVID-19. Each CDR3 is given with its conserved first and last residue. The order of the fields is V gene, J gene, CDR3 protein.

TRBV12-5,TRBJ1-2,CASGLLTGASGYTF
TRBV6-1,TRBJ2-1,CASSEIQGRHNEQFF
TRBV2,TRBJ1-1,CASSISGGTEAFF
TRBV5-6,TRBJ1-2,CASSTGQAIYGYTF
TRBV21-1,TRBJ1-4,CASSKFGKLFF
TRBV7-9,TRBJ1-2,CASRNTGSYGYTF
TRBV4-1,TRBJ2-7,CASSQDRDRVYEQYF
TRBV10-1,TRBJ1-1,CANPSSDIGTEAFF
TRBV27,TRBJ2-2,CASQPRWKNTGELFF
TRBV3-1/TRBV3-2,TRBJ1-1,CASSRQINTEAFF
TRBV27,TRBJ2-7,CASETGGKQYF
TRBV7-5,TRBJ1-2,CASYRGTGGMGNYGYTF
TRBV5-6,TRBJ1-3,CASSAGSSGNTIYF
TRBV6-4,TRBJ1-5,CASSERFSNQPQHF
TRBV5-4,TRBJ1-2,CASSPGPQAEGYGYTF
TRBV4-3,TRBJ2-1,CASSQEGRGGTSIYNEQFF
TRBV5-1,TRBJ2-3,CASSLARAGSMSADTQYF
TRBV6-5,TRBJ2-3,CASSYTGTQYF
TRBV19,TRBJ1-5,CASSLPFGQGDQPQHF
TRBV6-4,TRBJ2-1,CASSDSGGNYEQFF
TRBV10-3,TRBJ2-5,CAIGQGGTETQYF
TRBV19,TRBJ1-3,CASSAWGGSGNTIYF
TRBV19,TRBJ2-3,CASSMGVLAPDTQYF
TRBV6-5,TRBJ2-3,CASSFTSGGWGDTQYF
TRBV19,TRBJ1-5,CASSIQGWVGQPQHF
TRBV29-1,TRBJ2-7,CSVSGTGDYEQYF
TRBV13,TRBJ1-1,CASSLGTGVFRAFF
TRBV4-1,TRBJ1-1,CASSQGKIRITEAFF
TRBV7-8,TRBJ2-2,CASSPYTGELFF
TRBV27,TRBJ1-2,CASSLSGTGESDGYTF
TRBV5-4,TRBJ2-7,CASSLPGQGSYEQYF
TRBV5-8,TRBJ1-5,CASRTGSNQPQHF
TRBV5-4,TRBJ1-1,CASSLFAMNTEAFF
TRBV27,TRBJ1-1,CASSLSPRGAGTEAFF
TRBV6-2/TRBV6-3,TRBJ2-2,CASSYSTNWTVNTGELFF
TRBV18,TRBJ2-3,CASSRAGGLTTDTQYF
TRBV2,TRBJ2-2,CASRRDGGATGELFF
TRBV5-6,TRBJ2-5,CASSLDGGVRSETQYF
TRBV29-1,TRBJ1-1,CSGVVAEAFF
TRBV7-9,TRBJ2-2,CASSLDTGRVAGELFF
TRBV28,TRBJ1-4,CASSPEGARLKLFF
TRBV10-3,TRBJ1-3,CAISAGQRGGNTIYF
TRBV18,TRBJ2-7,CASSPYRGGVYEQYF